This is a list of T cell receptor beta chains from one sample in a study of cytomegalovirus exposure and HLA in healthy donors. Data came from immunoSEQ multiplex PCR; TCRdb stores just in-frame clones and leaves some out. Its table records roughly 60,000 clones. Sequences were obtained from PBMCs. The receptors were gathered from a woman aged 18-30 years in good health and CMV-seronegative. Each CDR3 is given with its conserved first and last residue. D genes are given only for firm matches.

d_gene,j_gene,v_gene,CDR3aa,CDR3nt
TRBD2,TRBJ2-1,TRBV7-6,CASSPAGESDNEQFF,TGTGCCAGCAGCCCAGCGGGAGAATCCGACAATGAGCAGTTCTTC
TRBD1,TRBJ2-7,TRBV19,CASSGGQASSYEQYF,TGTGCCAGTAGTGGGGGACAGGCCAGCTCCTACGAGCAGTACTTC
TRBD2,TRBJ2-2,TRBV9,CASSRGLAANTGELFF,TGTGCCAGCAGCAGGGGACTAGCGGCTAACACCGGGGAGCTGTTTTTT
TRBD1,TRBJ2-7,TRBV5-1,CASSLGTGGSYEQYF,TGCGCCAGCAGCTTGGGGACAGGGGGCTCCTACGAGCAGTACTTC
TRBD1,TRBJ1-2,TRBV29-1,CSVLEQGGDYGYTF,TGCAGCGTCCTGGAGCAGGGGGGTGACTATGGCTACACCTTC
TRBD1,TRBJ2-7,TRBV30,CAWSEKTGVSYEQYF,TGTGCCTGGAGTGAGAAGACAGGGGTCAGCTACGAGCAGTACTTC
-,TRBJ2-7,TRBV14,CASSQGGPEQYF,TGTGCCAGCAGCCAAGGAGGGCCCGAGCAGTACTTC
-,TRBJ2-1,TRBV10-1,CASSESLSSEQFF,TGCGCCAGCAGTGAGAGTCTTTCGAGCGAGCAGTTCTTC
TRBD1,TRBJ1-2,TRBV5-1,CASSLERGRGYGYTF,TGCGCCAGCAGCTTGGAGAGGGGGCGGGGCTATGGCTACACCTTC
TRBD1,TRBJ2-7,TRBV25-1,CASSGLETGRSYEQYF,TGTGCCAGCAGTGGTTTAGAGACAGGGCGCTCCTACGAGCAGTACTTC
TRBD2,TRBJ2-7,TRBV5-6,CASSYRTSGYEQYF,TGTGCCAGCAGCTATAGGACTAGCGGATACGAGCAGTACTTC
-,TRBJ1-2,TRBV29-1,CSVTLRQGDYGYTF,TGCAGCGTTACCCTCCGGCAGGGCGACTATGGCTACACCTTC
TRBD1,TRBJ1-2,TRBV19,CASRGQGAYPNYGYTF,TGTGCCAGCCGGGGACAGGGGGCCTACCCCAACTATGGCTACACCTTC
-,TRBJ2-1,TRBV25-1,CASTWTGGSDNEQFF,TGTGCCAGCACCTGGACAGGAGGGTCCGACAATGAGCAGTTCTTC
-,TRBJ1-5,TRBV6-5,CASSGGAYQPQHF,TGTGCCAGCAGTGGAGGGGCCTATCAGCCCCAGCATTTT
-,TRBJ2-3,TRBV7-6,CASSPGFATTDTQYF,TGTGCCAGCAGCCCAGGGTTTGCTACCACAGATACGCAGTATTTT
TRBD2,TRBJ2-1,TRBV6-5,CASSPRLAGGNEQFF,TGTGCCAGCAGTCCCCGACTAGCGGGAGGCAATGAGCAGTTCTTC
-,TRBJ2-7,TRBV11-3,CASSLGGDAYEQYF,TGTGCCAGCAGCTTAGGCGGGGACGCCTACGAGCAGTACTTC
-,TRBJ2-3,TRBV9,CASTAQSGGSTDTQYF,TGTGCCAGCACCGCCCAGAGCGGCGGAAGCACAGATACGCAGTATTTT
TRBD1,TRBJ2-7,TRBV28,CASSATTGTAPYEQYF,TGTGCCAGCAGTGCTACAACCGGGACAGCCCCCTACGAGCAGTACTTC
-,TRBJ1-2,TRBV25-1,CASRMDSANYGYTF,TGTGCCAGCAGGATGGACAGTGCTAACTATGGCTACACCTTC
TRBD1,TRBJ1-3,TRBV7-3,CASSPGGSGNTIYF,TGTGCCAGCAGTCCAGGGGGCTCTGGAAACACCATATATTTT
TRBD2,TRBJ2-7,TRBV6-1,CASSEVGGWGYTGGYEQYF,TGTGCCAGCAGTGAAGTCGGTGGTTGGGGGTATACGGGGGGATACGAGCAGTACTTC
-,TRBJ2-1,TRBV5-6,CASSLLTAPSYNEQFF,TGTGCCAGCAGCCTTTTAACAGCCCCTTCCTACAATGAGCAGTTCTTC
-,TRBJ1-2,TRBV30,CAWSVSGYGYTF,TGTGCCTGGAGTGTGTCGGGGTATGGCTACACCTTC
-,TRBJ1-4,TRBV9,CASSVAGTQEKLFF,TGTGCCAGCAGCGTAGCAGGGACACAGGAAAAACTGTTTTTT
TRBD2,TRBJ2-3,TRBV6-5,CASRAAGGPDTQYF,TGTGCCAGCAGGGCGGCGGGGGGGCCAGATACGCAGTATTTT
-,TRBJ1-1,TRBV30,CAWKAGAVEAFF,TGTGCCTGGAAGGCGGGGGCGGTTGAAGCTTTCTTT
-,TRBJ2-3,TRBV28,CASLRGGADTQYF,TGTGCCAGCCTAAGGGGGGGCGCAGATACGCAGTATTTT
-,TRBJ1-4,TRBV15,CATSRAGVNEKLFF,TGTGCCACCAGCAGAGCGGGGGTTAATGAAAAACTGTTTTTT
-,TRBJ2-2,TRBV27,CASSLAPAIGELFF,TGTGCCAGCAGCCTAGCGCCTGCAATCGGGGAGCTGTTTTTT
TRBD1,TRBJ2-1,TRBV27,CASRSGTVNNEQFF,TGTGCCAGCAGGTCCGGGACAGTTAACAATGAGCAGTTCTTC
-,TRBJ2-7,TRBV30,CAWSRGDSYEQYF,TGTGCCTGGAGTCGGGGAGACTCCTACGAGCAGTACTTC
-,TRBJ2-7,TRBV4-1,CASSADWGAYEQYF,TGCGCCAGCAGCGCGGACTGGGGGGCCTACGAGCAGTACTTC
TRBD1,TRBJ1-5,TRBV27,CASRGTALPSNQPQHF,TGTGCCAGCAGGGGGACAGCCCTTCCTAGCAATCAGCCCCAGCATTTT
TRBD1,TRBJ1-1,TRBV7-3,CASSLMGQGETEAFF,TGTGCCAGCAGCTTAATGGGACAGGGAGAAACTGAAGCTTTCTTT
-,TRBJ1-2,TRBV5-6,CASSLRQGLNGYTF,TGTGCCAGCAGCTTGCGGCAGGGATTAAATGGCTACACCTTC
-,TRBJ1-5,TRBV28,CASSLSDSNQPQHF,TGTGCCAGCAGTTTATCAGATAGCAATCAGCCCCAGCATTTT
TRBD1,TRBJ1-1,TRBV30,CAWSGDRGNTEAFF,TGTGCCTGGAGTGGAGACAGGGGGAACACTGAAGCTTTCTTT
TRBD2,TRBJ2-2,TRBV18,CASSPSAGASTGELFF,TGTGCCAGCTCACCATCAGCGGGGGCGAGCACCGGGGAGCTGTTTTTT